What follows is one TCR beta chain and its context. Its antigen is not identified. Trimming removed 6 bases at V and 1 base at J, with 9 bases between. This CDR3 spans 13 amino acids. Per germline, CDR1 WNHNN and CDR2 SYGVQD (reference sequence). The record originates from a study of T cell responses to AZD1222 COVID-19 vaccine. Profiling relied on immunoSEQ multiplex PCR, and the TCRdb table lists in-frame clones only, not all of them. Found here are under 140,000 clones, around 81% of them singletons; the top ten hold around 4.6%. General study findings and limits: Close to half of spike-specific TCRs reportedly recognize unmutated variant regions. Spike-specific TCR breadth and depth both grew after two AZD1222 doses. The CD4 TCRs associated with vaccination extended across spike and predominated at 160-218 and 743-854.

This clonotype was sampled from an adult in good health. The sample was peripheral blood, taken on day 0 of AZD1222 vaccination. The gene calls are TRBV10-1 and TRBJ1-1; no firm D call. CDR3: CASRIAKNTEAFF. DNA for the CDR3: TGCGCCAGCAGAATCGCCAAGAACACTGAAGCTTTCTTT.